This T cell receptor beta chain was profiled in a study of blood T cells in healthy people across ages. Primers used in a second PCR of roughly 7 to 12 cycles were a sample-barcoded 5' primer and a J-beta primer mix. Each cDNA was tagged by a template-switch adaptor containing 12 random nucleotides. TCRdb itself ran the 5' RACE reads through MiXCR, one entry per CDR3 protein. This sample carries about 1.4 million distinct CDR3 sequences, approximately 60% of them seen once, and the ten largest clones take 6.5% to 8.5%. Study-level points and caveats: Measured against age, TCR beta diversity per million T cells decreased in a roughly linear manner.

This CDR3 is built from 14 residues. Trimming took off 0 bases at V and 5 bases at J, with 10 bases between the two ends. Germline-derived CDR1 and CDR2 are MGHRA and YSYEKL. As to this clonotype: Antigen specificity is unknown.

The material sequenced was blood. The rearrangement uses TRBV4-1 and TRBJ1-1; D unresolved. This TCR was recovered from a man younger than 35 in good health. The chain's CDR3 is CASSQDGKRTEAFF. CDR3 in DNA: TGCGCCAGCAGCCAAGACGGCAAGAGGACTGAAGCTTTCTTT.